The present TCR beta chain was sequenced within a study of T cells in Graves' hyperthyroidism and ophthalmopathy. Findings and caveats of the study: Blood samples included most of the expanded thyroid clonotypes exceeding 0.001. By a 13 V-J model, ophthalmopathy was set apart from stable hyperthyroidism.

Stable hyperthyroidism: no ophthalmopathy progression over 18 months of follow-up. These patients, aged 18 to 65, had recently diagnosed hyperthyroidism lasting under 2 months. RNA transcripts gave rise to amplified TCR beta CDR3 regions. The HTBI primer set drove a first-round RT-PCR of the TCR CDR3. TCRdb used MiXCR to reprocess the multiplex PCR reads, holding one entry per CDR3 protein. The sample has around 700,000 distinct CDR3 sequences, 30% to 40% seen once; the top ten hold around 30%. CDR3 length: 14 residues. V was pared by 5 bases and J by 2 bases, with 13 bases between. A note on this clonotype: The antigen remains undetermined.

The chain uses TRBV12-3 or TRBV12-4 and TRBJ2-7; D not resolved. The sequencing sample was made of blood. The sequence derives from a middle-aged woman with Graves' hyperthyroidism. The CDR3 reads CASSGSGGPYEQYF. CDR3 nucleotide sequence: TGTGCCAGCAGTGGCTCAGGCGGCCCCTACGAGCAGTACTTC.